This T cell receptor beta chain was recorded in a study of cytomegalovirus exposure and HLA in healthy donors. Turning to the study itself: An analysis done earlier identified approximately 120 million unique TCR beta sequences from about 179 million T cells.

The PCR employed 60 Vbeta primers together with 13 Jbeta primers. The authors' processing: Later work found around 85 million unique TCR beta chains, with roughly 11 million shared. Profiled with immunoSEQ multiplex PCR; TCRdb holds only in-frame clones, not every one. The V and J calls and the clone size are those of that table, but D and trimming were determined from the DNA. Of about 98,000 clones listed, about 81% are singletons. This CDR3 is built from 14 residues. Trimming took 3 bases from V and 3 from J; bases not matched to a gene: 3. Germline values: CDR1 SGHAT, CDR2 FQNNGV. Each donor's status was that of a healthy bone marrow donor.

Sample: PBMCs. The clonotype originates from a man aged 35-49 years in good health and CMV-seronegative. The chain joins TRBV11-2 to TRBJ2-7; 9 nucleotides match TRBD1. CDR3 loop: CASSLMTGGYEQYF. The DNA of the CDR3 is TGTGCCAGCAGCTTGATGACAGGGGGCTACGAGCAGTACTTC.